The 21 T cell receptor beta chains listed next were all sequenced from one sample in a study of T cells in Graves' hyperthyroidism and ophthalmopathy. RNA transcripts provided the source from which TCR beta CDR3 regions were amplified. The primer set for the first-round RT-PCR of the TCR CDR3 was HTBI. Each CDR3 protein is one row after TCRdb ran MiXCR on the multiplex PCR reads. Seen here are 300,000 to 450,000 distinct CDR3 sequences, about 18% observed once, and the top ten hold approximately 33%. Sequencing was done on a sample of blood. Receptor source: a woman aged 25 to 39 with Graves' hyperthyroidism that later progressed to Graves' ophthalmopathy.

This clonotype was observed a few times. The J gene is TRBJ2-3, the V gene TRBV3-1, with 10 bases fitting TRBD2. The V segment lost 3 bases and the J segment 0 bases; nucleotides outside the gene matches: 9. Germline loops: CDR1 LGHDT, CDR2 YNNKEL (reference sequence). This CDR3 region has 18 residues. CDR3 nucleotides: TGTGCCAGCAGCCATTGGTATAGCGGGGGGTCCAGCACAGATACGCAGTATTTT. Translating gives CASSHWYSGGSSTDTQYF.

This clonotype was detected many times. The V gene is TRBV27, the J gene TRBJ1-1; unclear D gene. Germline loops: CDR1 MNHEY, CDR2 SMNVEV (reference sequence). This CDR3 spans 14 amino acids. Trimming stripped 0 bases from V and 8 bases from J, with 13 bases between. The CDR3 nucleotides are TGTGCCAGCAGTTTATCCGGACCGGAAACAGAAGCTTTCTTT. Translated: CASSLSGPETEAFF.

This clonotype was counted ten times or more. The genes are TRBV6-1 and TRBJ2-2; D is perhaps TRBD2 (6 bases). The CDR3 extends over 13 amino acids. Between the trimmed V and J ends, which lost 4 bases and 6 bases, there was a span of 9 bases. Germline values: CDR1 MNHNS, CDR2 SASEGT. CDR3 in amino acids: CASSAGDPGELFF. CDR3 in DNA: TGTGCCAGCAGTGCGGGAGATCCCGGGGAGCTGTTTTTT.

The chain has TRBV3-1 and TRBJ2-1; 8 positions match TRBD2. Germline V gene data show CDR1 as LGHDT and CDR2 as YNNKEL (reference sequence). CDR3 length: 18 residues. After removal of 4 bases from V and 0 bases from J, the junction contained 11 bases not matched to a gene. CDR3 bases: TGTGCCAGCAGCCTCGCGGGGGGACTCTCGAGCTCCTACAATGAGCAGTTCTTC. As protein: CASSLAGGLSSSYNEQFF.

The chain links TRBV4-1 to TRBJ2-2; D might be TRBD1 or TRBD2, each matching 6 bases. The CDR3 is 16 residues long. V lost 4 bases and J lost 0, with 12 bases in between. CDR1 MGHRA and CDR2 YSYEKL come from the germline V gene. The CDR3 bases are TGCGCCAGCAGCCGCGCCCGGGGGCCGAACACCGGGGAGCTGTTTTTT. This translates into CASSRARGPNTGELFF.

This clonotype came up a few times. The chain has TRBV10-3 and TRBJ2-1, with TRBD2 as a possible D gene (5 bases). V gave up 2 bases and J gave up 11 bases, with 10 bases separating them. Per germline, CDR1 ENHRY and CDR2 SYGVKD. There are 12 residues in the CDR3. CDR3 DNA sequence: TGTGCCATCAGTGAGAGAGGGCAAAAGCAGTTCTTC. Amino acid sequence: CAISERGQKQFF.

V is TRBV4-1 and J is TRBJ2-5, with D tentatively TRBD1 or TRBD2 (6 bases each). Trimming pared 4 bases from V and 3 bases from J, leaving 18 bases between. Germline V gives CDR1 MGHRA, CDR2 YSYEKL. This CDR3 is built from 16 residues. In DNA, the CDR3 is TGCGCCAGCAGCCGCCCGAGGGGGGTAGGGGAAGAGACCCAGTACTTC. Translating gives CASSRPRGVGEETQYF.

In this sample, this clonotype turned up many times. This chain joins TRBV10-3 and TRBJ2-1, with 14 bases aligning to TRBD2. CDR3 length equals 18 residues. Unmatched junction bases numbered 14, after V lost 7 bases and J lost 6 bases. Germline assignment: CDR1 ENHRY and CDR2 SYGVKD. The CDR3 DNA follows: TGTGCCATCACCGCCGGACTAGCGGGAGGCCGGGGGGCCAATGAGCAGTTCTTC. Amino acid sequence: CAITAGLAGGRGANEQFF.

The sample holds a few counts of this clonotype. The chain joins TRBV27 to TRBJ1-4; a weak D match, TRBD1 (5 bases). The length of the CDR3 is 14 residues. The germline gives CDR1 MNHEY, CDR2 SMNVEV (reference sequence). The ends were cut back, 6 bases at V and 5 bases at J, with 13 bases in the middle. CDR3 amino acids: CASSPRGGNEKLFF. CDR3 DNA: TGTGCCAGCAGCCCCCGCGGGGGGAATGAAAAACTGTTTTTT.

In regard to this clonotype: A much larger clone differs from this one at a single base, so this may be a read error. The chain is built from TRBV7-2 and TRBJ1-2; 9 nucleotides line up with TRBD1. Germline V gene data show CDR1 as SGHTA and CDR2 as FQGNSA. V lost 4 bases, J lost 4 bases, and 4 bases stayed unmatched. The CDR3 is 14 residues long. The CDR3 DNA reads TGTGCCAGCAGCTACCGGGACAGGGCCTATGGCTACACCTTC. Residues: CASSYRDRAYGYTF.

The chain joins TRBV28 to TRBJ2-7, with TRBD1 matching over 7 bases. The CDR3 extends over 14 amino acids. CDR1 and CDR2 from the germline V gene are MDHEN and SYDVKM. V trimming: 6 bases; J trimming: 6 bases; junction bases outside the gene matches: 11. CDR3 DNA: TGTGCCAGCAGGGAGACAGGGAGCCTCTCCGAGCAGTACTTC. This gives the protein CASRETGSLSEQYF. The whole variable domain, filled in from reference TRBV28 and TRBJ2-7, reads DVKVTQSSRYLVKRTGEKVFLECVQDMDHENMFWYRQDPGLGLRLIYFSYDVKMKEKGDIPEGYSVSREKKERFSLILESASTNQTSMYLCASRETGSLSEQYFGPGTRLTVT.

This clonotype was observed a few times. The chain joins TRBV4-1 to TRBJ1-3; D is unclear. V lost 1 base to trimming and J lost 0 bases, with 7 bases between them. Germline CDR1 and CDR2: MGHRA and YSYEKL. This CDR3 has 15 residues. CDR3 nucleotide sequence: TGCGCCAGCAGCCAAGGACACCCCTCTGGAAACACCATATATTTT. It specifies CASSQGHPSGNTIYF.

This clonotype was seen a few times. The genes are TRBV2 and TRBJ1-3, with no clear D. There are 17 residues in the CDR3. Germline values: CDR1 SNHLY, CDR2 FYNNEI. Trimming left V 8 bases short and J 2 bases short, with 22 bases between. The CDR3 DNA reads as TGTGCCAGCTCGCAGACCGCCGCCGCGAGAGCTGGAAACACCATATATTTT. It specifies CASSQTAAARAGNTIYF.

This clonotype showed up many times. The rearrangement uses TRBV6-1 and TRBJ1-2; D is unresolved. This CDR3 comprises 14 residues. Per germline, CDR1 MNHNS and CDR2 SASEGT. Trimming stripped 5 bases from V and 7 bases from J, with 17 bases between. The CDR3 DNA follows: TGTGCCAGCAGTTTGCTCTCACAGCCCGGTGGCTACACCTTC. This encodes CASSLLSQPGGYTF.

This clonotype was picked up many times. This chain joins TRBV5-6 and TRBJ1-6; 7 bases line up with TRBD1. CDR1 SGHDT and CDR2 YYEEEE come from the germline V gene. CDR3 size: 15 residues. Trimming at V came to 4 bases and at J to 10 bases, leaving 11 bases not matched to a gene. In DNA form, the CDR3 reads TGTGCCAGCAGCCCCGAGACAGGGTGGGAATCACCCCTCCACTTT. Its translation is CASSPETGWESPLHF.

V is TRBV20-1 and J is TRBJ1-6, with a possible D match to TRBD1 (5 bases). The CDR3 spans 16 residues. Per germline, CDR1 DFQATT and CDR2 SNEGSKA (reference sequence). Trimming took 0 bases from V and 7 from J, leaving 16 bases between them. The CDR3 loop reads CSARDTWRQFNSPLHF. CDR3 in DNA: TGCAGTGCTAGAGATACCTGGAGACAGTTCAATTCACCCCTCCACTTT.

This clonotype came up many times. The chain links TRBV7-9 to TRBJ2-1; D not resolved. The V and J ends lost 4 bases and 0 bases respectively, with 13 bases between them. The CDR3 has 16 amino acids. Germline V CDR1 and CDR2: SEHNR, FQNEAQ (reference sequence). The DNA for the CDR3 is TGTGCCAGCAGCTCTGACACCGGCGGCTCCTACAATGAGCAGTTCTTC. Amino acid sequence: CASSSDTGGSYNEQFF.

This clonotype was seen a handful of times. The V gene is TRBV29-1, the J gene TRBJ2-3; D remains unclear. This CDR3 region has 12 residues. V lost 4 bases, J lost 1 base, and 6 bases lay in between. Germline assignment: CDR1 SQVTM and CDR2 ANQGSEA. The CDR3 is CSVGGGTDTQYF. In nucleotides, the CDR3 is TGCAGCGTTGGAGGCGGCACAGATACGCAGTATTTT.

This clonotype was detected ten times or more. V usage is TRBV12-3 or TRBV12-4 and J usage is TRBJ2-5, with 7 bases that match TRBD2. This CDR3 comprises 16 residues. V lost 4 bases and J lost 2; bases outside the gene matches: 10. Here the CDR3 reads CASSSQRGRPQETQYF. Here the CDR3 DNA reads TGTGCCAGCAGTTCCCAGCGGGGACGCCCACAAGAGACCCAGTACTTC.

This clonotype was found many times. The genes are TRBV5-1 and TRBJ1-2, with 7 bases matching TRBD1. Unmatched junction bases numbered 6, after V lost 0 bases and J lost 4 bases. Germline V CDR1 and CDR2: SGHRS, YFSETQ. This CDR3 region has 15 residues. The CDR3 loop reads CASSLGGQSAYGYTF. CDR3 coding DNA: TGCGCCAGCAGCTTGGGGGGACAGTCCGCCTATGGCTACACCTTC.

This clonotype appeared many times. The chain carries TRBV7-9 and TRBJ2-3; D call uncertain. Trimming removed 6 bases from V and 1 base from J, with 14 bases in between. Germline-derived CDR1 and CDR2 are SEHNR and FQNEAQ (reference sequence). CDR3 length: 15 residues. The CDR3 spells CASRKQRIGTDTQYF. CDR3 nucleotides: TGTGCCAGCAGGAAACAACGGATAGGCACAGATACGCAGTATTTT.